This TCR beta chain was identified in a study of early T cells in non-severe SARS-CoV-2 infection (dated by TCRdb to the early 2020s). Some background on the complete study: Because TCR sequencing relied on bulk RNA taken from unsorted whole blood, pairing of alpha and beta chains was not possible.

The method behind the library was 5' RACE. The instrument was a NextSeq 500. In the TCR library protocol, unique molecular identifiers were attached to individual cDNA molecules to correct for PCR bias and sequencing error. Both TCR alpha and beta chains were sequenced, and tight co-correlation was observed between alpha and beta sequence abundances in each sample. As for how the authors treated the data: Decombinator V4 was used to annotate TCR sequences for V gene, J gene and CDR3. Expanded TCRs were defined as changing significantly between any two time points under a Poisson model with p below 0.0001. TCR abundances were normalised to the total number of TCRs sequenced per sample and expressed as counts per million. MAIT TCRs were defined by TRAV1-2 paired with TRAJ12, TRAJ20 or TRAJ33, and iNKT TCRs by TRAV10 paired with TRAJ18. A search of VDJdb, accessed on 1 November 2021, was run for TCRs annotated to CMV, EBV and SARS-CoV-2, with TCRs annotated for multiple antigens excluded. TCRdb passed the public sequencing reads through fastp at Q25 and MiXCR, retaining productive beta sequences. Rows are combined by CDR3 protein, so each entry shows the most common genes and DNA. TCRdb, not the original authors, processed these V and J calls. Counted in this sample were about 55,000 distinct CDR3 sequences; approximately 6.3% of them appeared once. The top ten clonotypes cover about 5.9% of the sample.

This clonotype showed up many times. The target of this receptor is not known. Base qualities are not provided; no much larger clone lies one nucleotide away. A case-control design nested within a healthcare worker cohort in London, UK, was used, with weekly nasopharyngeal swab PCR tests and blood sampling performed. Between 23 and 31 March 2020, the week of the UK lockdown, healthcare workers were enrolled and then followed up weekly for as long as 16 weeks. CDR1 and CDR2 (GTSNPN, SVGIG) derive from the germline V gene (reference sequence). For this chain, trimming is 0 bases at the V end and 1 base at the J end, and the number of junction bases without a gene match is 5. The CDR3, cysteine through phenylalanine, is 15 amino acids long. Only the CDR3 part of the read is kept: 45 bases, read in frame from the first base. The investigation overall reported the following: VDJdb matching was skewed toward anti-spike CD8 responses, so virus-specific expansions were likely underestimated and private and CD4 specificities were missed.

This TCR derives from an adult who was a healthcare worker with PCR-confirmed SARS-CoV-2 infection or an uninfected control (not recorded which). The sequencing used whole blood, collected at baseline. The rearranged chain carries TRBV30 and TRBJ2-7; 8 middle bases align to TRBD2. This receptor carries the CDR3 CAWSVGGVRSYEQYF. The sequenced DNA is TGTGCCTGGAGTGTCGGGGGGGTGAGATCCTACGAGCAGTACTTC.